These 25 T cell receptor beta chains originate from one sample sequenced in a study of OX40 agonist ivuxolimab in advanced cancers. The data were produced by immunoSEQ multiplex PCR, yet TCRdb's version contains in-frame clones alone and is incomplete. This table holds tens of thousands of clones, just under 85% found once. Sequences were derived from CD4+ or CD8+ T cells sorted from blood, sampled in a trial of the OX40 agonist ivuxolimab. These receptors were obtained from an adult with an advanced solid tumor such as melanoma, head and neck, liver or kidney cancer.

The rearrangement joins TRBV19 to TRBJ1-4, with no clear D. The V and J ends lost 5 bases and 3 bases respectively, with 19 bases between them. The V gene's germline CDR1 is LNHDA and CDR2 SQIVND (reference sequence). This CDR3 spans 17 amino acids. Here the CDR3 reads CASSHHNARRANEKLFF. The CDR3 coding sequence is TGTGCCAGTAGTCACCATAACGCCCGGCGGGCTAATGAAAAACTGTTTTTT.

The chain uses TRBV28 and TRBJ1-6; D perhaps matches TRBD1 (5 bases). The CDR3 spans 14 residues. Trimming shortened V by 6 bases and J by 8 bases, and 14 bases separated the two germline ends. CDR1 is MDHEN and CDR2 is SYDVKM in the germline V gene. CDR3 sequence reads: CASSVRVLDSPLHF. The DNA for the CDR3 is TGTGCCAGCAGCGTCAGGGTATTGGATTCACCCCTCCACTTT.

The CDR3 reads CASTDKSSNQPQHF. Here the CDR3 DNA reads TGTGCCAGCACTGACAAGAGTAGCAATCAGCCCCAGCATTTT. This chain connects TRBV2 to TRBJ1-5; D is uncertain. V was trimmed by 7 bases and J by 0 bases, leaving 10 bases between them. CDR3 length equals 14 residues. Germline V lookup: CDR1 SNHLY, CDR2 FYNNEI. Variable domain in full (rest from reference TRBV2 and TRBJ1-5): EPEVTQTPSHQVTQMGQEVILRCVPISNHLYFYWYRQILGQKVEFLVSFYNNEISEKSEIFDDQFSVERPDGSNFTLKIRSTKLEDSAMYFCASTDKSSNQPQHFGDGTRLSIL.

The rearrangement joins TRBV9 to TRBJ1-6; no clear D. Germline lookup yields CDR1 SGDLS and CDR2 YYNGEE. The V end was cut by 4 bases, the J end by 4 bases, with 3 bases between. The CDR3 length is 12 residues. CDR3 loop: CASSKYNSPLHF. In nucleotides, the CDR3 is TGTGCCAGCAGCAAGTATAATTCACCCCTCCACTTT.

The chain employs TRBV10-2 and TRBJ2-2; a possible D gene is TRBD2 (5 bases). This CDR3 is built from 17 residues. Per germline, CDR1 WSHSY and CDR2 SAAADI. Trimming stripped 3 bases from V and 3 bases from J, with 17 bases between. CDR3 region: CASSDLAQGLYTGELFF. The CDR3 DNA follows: TGCGCCAGCAGTGACCTCGCACAAGGACTTTACACCGGGGAGCTGTTTTTT.

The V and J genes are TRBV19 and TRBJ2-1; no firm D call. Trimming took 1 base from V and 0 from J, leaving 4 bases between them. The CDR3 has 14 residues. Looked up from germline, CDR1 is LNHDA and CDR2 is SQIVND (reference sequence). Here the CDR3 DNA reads TGTGCCAGTAGTATAGGGAGCTCCTACAATGAGCAGTTCTTC. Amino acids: CASSIGSSYNEQFF.

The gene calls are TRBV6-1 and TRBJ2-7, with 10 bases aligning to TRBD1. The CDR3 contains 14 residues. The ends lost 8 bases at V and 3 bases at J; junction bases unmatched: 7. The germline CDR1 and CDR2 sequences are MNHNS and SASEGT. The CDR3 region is CASQDRTGGYEQYF. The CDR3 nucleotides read TGTGCCAGCCAGGACCGGACAGGGGGCTACGAGCAGTACTTC.

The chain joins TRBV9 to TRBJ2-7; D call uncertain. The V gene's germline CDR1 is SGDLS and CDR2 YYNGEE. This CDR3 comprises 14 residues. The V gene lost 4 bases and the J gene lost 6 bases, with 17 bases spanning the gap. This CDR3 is CASSNQVLGLEQYF. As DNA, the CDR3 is TGTGCCAGCAGCAACCAGGTCCTTGGGCTCGAGCAGTACTTC.

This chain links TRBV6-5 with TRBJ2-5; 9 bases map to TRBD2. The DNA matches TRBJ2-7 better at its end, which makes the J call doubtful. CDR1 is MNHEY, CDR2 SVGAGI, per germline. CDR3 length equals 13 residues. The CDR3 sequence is CASTLAGLYEQYF. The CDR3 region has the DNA TGTGCCAGCACCCTAGCGGGGCTCTACGAGCAGTACTTC.

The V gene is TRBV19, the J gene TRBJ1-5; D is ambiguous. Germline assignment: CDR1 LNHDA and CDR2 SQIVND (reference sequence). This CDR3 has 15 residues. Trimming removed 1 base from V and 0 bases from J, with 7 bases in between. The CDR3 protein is CASSIVGYSNQPQHF. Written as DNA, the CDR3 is TGTGCCAGTAGTATAGTTGGTTATAGCAATCAGCCCCAGCATTTT. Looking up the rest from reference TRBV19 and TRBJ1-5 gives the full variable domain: DGGITQSPKYLFRKEGQNVTLSCEQNLNHDAMYWYRQDPGQGLRLIYYSQIVNDFQKGDIAEGYSVSREKKESFPLTVTSAQKNPTAFYLCASSIVGYSNQPQHFGDGTRLSIL.

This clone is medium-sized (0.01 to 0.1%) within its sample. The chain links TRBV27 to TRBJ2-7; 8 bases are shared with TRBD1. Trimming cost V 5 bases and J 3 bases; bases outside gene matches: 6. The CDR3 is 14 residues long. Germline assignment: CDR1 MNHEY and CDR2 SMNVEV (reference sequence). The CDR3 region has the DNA TGTGCCAGCAGTACAGGGGGTAGTGTCTACGAGCAGTACTTC. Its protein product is CASSTGGSVYEQYF.

The CDR3: CASSISRLGLAGDPGELFF. CDR3 bases: TGTGCCAGTAGTATTTCCCGCTTAGGACTAGCGGGAGACCCCGGGGAGCTGTTTTTT. The chain carries TRBV19 and TRBJ2-2; 13 nucleotides line up with TRBD2. J lost 6 bases, V lost 3 bases, and 13 bases had no gene match. CDR1 is LNHDA, CDR2 SQIVND, per germline (reference sequence). The CDR3 is made up of 19 amino acids.

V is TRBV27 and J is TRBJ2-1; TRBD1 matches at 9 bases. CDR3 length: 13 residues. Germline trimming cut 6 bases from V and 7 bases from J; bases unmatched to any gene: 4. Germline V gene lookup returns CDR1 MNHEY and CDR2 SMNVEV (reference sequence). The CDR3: CASSRDRVNEQFF. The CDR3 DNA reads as TGTGCCAGCAGCCGGGACAGGGTTAATGAGCAGTTCTTC.

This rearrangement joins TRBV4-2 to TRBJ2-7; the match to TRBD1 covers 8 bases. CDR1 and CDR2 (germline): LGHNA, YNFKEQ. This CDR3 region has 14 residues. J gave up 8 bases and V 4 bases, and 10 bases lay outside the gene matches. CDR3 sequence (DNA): TGTGCCAGCAGCCTCGGGACAGGAGCCCGCCAGCAGTACTTC. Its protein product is CASSLGTGARQQYF.

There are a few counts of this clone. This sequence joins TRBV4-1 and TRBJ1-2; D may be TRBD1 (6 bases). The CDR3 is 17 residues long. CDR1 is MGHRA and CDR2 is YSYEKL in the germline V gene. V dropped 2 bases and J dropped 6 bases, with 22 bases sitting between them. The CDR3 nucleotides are TGCGCCAGCAGCCAAAGACTCGGAATACAGGGAGGGAATGGCTACACCTTC. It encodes CASSQRLGIQGGNGYTF.

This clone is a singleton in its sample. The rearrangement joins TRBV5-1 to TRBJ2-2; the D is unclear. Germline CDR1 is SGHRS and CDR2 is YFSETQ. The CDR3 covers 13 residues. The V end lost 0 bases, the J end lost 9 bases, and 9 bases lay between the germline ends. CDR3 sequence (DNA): TGCGCCAGCAGCTTGGTGGCGTCCCGGGAGCTGTTTTTT. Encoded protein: CASSLVASRELFF.

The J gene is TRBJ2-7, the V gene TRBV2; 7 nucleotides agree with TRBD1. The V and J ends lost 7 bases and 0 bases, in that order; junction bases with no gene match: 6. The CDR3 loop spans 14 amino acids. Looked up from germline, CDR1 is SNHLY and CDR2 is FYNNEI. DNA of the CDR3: TGTGCCAGCAAGACAGGGACCGCCTCCTACGAGCAGTACTTC. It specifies CASKTGTASYEQYF. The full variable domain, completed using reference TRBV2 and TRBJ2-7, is EPEVTQTPSHQVTQMGQEVILRCVPISNHLYFYWYRQILGQKVEFLVSFYNNEISEKSEIFDDQFSVERPDGSNFTLKIRSTKLEDSAMYFCASKTGTASYEQYFGPGTRLTVT.

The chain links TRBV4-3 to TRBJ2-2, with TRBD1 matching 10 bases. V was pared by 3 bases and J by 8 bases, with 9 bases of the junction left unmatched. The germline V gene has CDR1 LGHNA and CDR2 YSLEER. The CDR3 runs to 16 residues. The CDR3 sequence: CASSQGQGINGGELFF. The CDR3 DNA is TGCGCCAGCAGCCAGGGACAGGGGATTAACGGGGGGGAGCTGTTTTTT.

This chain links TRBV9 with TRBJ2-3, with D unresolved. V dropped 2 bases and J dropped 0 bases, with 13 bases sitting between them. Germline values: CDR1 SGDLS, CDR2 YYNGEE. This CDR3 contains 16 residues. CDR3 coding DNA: TGTGCCAGCAGCGTCCTTGGAGCGACTAGCACAGATACGCAGTATTTT. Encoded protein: CASSVLGATSTDTQYF.

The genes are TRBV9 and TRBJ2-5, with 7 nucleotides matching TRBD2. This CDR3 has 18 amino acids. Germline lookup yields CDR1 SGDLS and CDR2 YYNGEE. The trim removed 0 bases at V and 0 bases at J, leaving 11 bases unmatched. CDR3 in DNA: TGTGCCAGCAGCGTAGCCCCGGGGGGACGACAGTACCAAGAGACCCAGTACTTC. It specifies CASSVAPGGRQYQETQYF.

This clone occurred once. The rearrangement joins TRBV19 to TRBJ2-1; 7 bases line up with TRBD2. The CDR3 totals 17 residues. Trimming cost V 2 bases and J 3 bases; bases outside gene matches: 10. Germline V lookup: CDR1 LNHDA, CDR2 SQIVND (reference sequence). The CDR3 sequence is CASSIFQRDYNYNEQFF. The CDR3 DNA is TGTGCCAGTAGTATATTTCAACGGGACTACAACTACAATGAGCAGTTCTTC.

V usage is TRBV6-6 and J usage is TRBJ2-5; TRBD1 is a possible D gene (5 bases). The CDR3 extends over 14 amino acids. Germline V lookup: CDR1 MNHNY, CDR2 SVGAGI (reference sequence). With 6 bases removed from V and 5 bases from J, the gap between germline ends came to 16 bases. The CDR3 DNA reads TGTGCCAGCAGCCCCCTTGGGGCCGGTGAGACCCAGTACTTC. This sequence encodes CASSPLGAGETQYF.

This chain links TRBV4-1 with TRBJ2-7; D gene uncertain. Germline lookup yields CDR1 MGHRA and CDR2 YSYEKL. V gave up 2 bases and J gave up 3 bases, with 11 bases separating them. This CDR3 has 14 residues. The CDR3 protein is CASSQTTQRYEQYF. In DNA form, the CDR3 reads TGCGCCAGCAGCCAAACGACTCAGCGCTACGAGCAGTACTTC.

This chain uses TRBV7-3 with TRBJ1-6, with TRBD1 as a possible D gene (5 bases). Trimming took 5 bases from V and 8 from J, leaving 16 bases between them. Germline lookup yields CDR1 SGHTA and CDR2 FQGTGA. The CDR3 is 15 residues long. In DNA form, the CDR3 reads TGTGCCAGCAGCCTGAGAAGGGGCGGGGATTCACCCCTCCACTTT. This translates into CASSLRRGGDSPLHF.

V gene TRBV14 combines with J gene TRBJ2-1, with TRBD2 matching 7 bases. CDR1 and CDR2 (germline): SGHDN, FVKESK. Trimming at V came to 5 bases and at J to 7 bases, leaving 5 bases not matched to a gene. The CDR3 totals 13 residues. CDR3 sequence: CASSGLGWNEQFF. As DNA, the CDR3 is TGTGCCAGCAGCGGACTAGGTTGGAATGAGCAGTTCTTC.